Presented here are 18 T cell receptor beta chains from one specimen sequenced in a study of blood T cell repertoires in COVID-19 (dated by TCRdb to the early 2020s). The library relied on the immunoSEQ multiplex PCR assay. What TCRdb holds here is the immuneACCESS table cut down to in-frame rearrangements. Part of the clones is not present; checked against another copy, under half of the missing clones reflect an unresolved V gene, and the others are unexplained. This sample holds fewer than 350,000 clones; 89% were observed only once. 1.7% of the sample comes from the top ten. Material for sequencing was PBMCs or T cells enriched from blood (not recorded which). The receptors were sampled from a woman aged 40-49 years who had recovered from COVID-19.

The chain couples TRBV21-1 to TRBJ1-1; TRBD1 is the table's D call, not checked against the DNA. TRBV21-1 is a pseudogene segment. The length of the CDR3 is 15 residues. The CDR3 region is CASSKETGMNTEAFF. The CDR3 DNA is TGTGCCAGCAGCAAAGAGACAGGAATGAACACTGAAGCTTTCTTT.

In DNA, the CDR3 is TGTGCCAGCAGCTTGGCCAAGTTTGGGACAGGAGGTAATTCACCCCTCCACTTT. This translates into CASSLAKFGTGGNSPLHF. The chain has TRBV5-8 and TRBJ1-6; 8 bases map to TRBD1. V lost 0 bases and J lost 6; bases outside the gene matches: 11. Germline V gene sequence: CDR1 SGHTS, CDR2 YDEGEE. This CDR3 is 18 amino acids long.

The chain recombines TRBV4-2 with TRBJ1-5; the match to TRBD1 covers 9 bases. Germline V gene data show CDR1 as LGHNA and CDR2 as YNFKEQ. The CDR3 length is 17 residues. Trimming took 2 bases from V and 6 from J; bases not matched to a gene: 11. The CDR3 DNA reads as TGTGCCAGCAGCCAAACGATCCGGGACAGGGTAGCTCAGCCCCAGCATTTT. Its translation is CASSQTIRDRVAQPQHF.

The CDR3 protein is CASSQLGQTYEQYF. In DNA, the CDR3 is TGTGCCAGCAGCCAATTGGGCCAGACCTACGAGCAGTACTTC. This sequence joins TRBV16 and TRBJ2-7; D gene unclear. The germline V and J ends were trimmed by 1 base and 2 bases, with 9 bases remaining between them. CDR3 length: 14 residues. Germline CDR1 KGHSY, CDR2 FQNENV.

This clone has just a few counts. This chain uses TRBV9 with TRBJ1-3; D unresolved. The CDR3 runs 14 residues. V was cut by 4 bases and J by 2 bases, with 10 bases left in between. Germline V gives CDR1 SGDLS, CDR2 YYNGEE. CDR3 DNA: TGTGCCAGCAGCCTCTCTACGGCTGGAAACACCATATATTTT. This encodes CASSLSTAGNTIYF.

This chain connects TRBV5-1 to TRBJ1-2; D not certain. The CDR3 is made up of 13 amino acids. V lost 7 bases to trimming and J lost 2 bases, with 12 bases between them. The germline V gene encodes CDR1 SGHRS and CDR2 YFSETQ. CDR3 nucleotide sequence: TGCGCCAGCTCCCGAGGGCAGAACTATGGCTACACCTTC. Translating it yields CASSRGQNYGYTF. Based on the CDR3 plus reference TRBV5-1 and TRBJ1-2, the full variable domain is KAGVTQTPRYLIKTRGQQVTLSCSPISGHRSVSWYQQTPGQGLQFLFEYFSETQRNKGNFPGRFSGRQFSNSRSEMNVSTLELGDSALYLCASSRGQNYGYTFGSGTRLTVV.

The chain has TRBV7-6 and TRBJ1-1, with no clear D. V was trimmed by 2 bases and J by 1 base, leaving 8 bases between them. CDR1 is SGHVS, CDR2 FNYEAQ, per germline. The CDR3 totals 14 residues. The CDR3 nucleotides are TGTGCCAGCAGCTTACGGGCGGGGAACACTGAAGCTTTCTTT. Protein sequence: CASSLRAGNTEAFF. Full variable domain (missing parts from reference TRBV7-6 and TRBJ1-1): GAGVSQSPRYKVTKRGQDVALRCDPISGHVSLYWYRQALGQGPEFLTYFNYEAQQDKSGLPNDRFSAERPEGSISTLTIQRTEQRDSAMYRCASSLRAGNTEAFFGQGTRLTVV.

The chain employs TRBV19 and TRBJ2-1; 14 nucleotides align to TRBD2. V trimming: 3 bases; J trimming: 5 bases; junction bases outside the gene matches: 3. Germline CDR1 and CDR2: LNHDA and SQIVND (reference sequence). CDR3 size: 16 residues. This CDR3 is CASSMGLAGEDNEQFF. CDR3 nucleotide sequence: TGTGCCAGTAGTATGGGACTAGCGGGGGAGGACAATGAGCAGTTCTTC.

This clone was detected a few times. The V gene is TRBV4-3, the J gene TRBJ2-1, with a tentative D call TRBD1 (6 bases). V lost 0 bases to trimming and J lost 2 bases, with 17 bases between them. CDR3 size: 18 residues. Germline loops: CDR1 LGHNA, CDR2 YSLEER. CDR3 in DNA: TGCGCCAGCAGCCAAGATATCCTTAGGCAGGGGACCTACAATGAGCAGTTCTTC. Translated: CASSQDILRQGTYNEQFF.

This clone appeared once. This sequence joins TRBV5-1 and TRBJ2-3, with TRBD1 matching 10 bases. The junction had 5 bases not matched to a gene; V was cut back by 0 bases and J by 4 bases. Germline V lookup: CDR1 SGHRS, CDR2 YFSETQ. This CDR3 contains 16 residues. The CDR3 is CASSLDDRGRADTQYF. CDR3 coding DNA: TGCGCCAGCAGCTTGGACGACAGGGGGCGCGCAGATACGCAGTATTTT.

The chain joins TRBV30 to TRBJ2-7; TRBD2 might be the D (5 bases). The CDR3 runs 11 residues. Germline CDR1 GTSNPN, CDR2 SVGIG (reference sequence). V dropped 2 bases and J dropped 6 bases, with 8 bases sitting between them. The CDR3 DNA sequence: TGTGCCTGGAGTTTGACTACCGAGCAGTACTTC. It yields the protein CAWSLTTEQYF.

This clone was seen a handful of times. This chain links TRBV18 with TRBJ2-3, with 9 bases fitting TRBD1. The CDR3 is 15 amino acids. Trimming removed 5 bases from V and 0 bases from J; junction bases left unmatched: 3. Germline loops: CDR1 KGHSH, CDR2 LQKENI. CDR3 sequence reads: CASSVTGGSTDTQYF. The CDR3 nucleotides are TGTGCCAGCTCAGTGACAGGGGGAAGCACAGATACGCAGTATTTT.

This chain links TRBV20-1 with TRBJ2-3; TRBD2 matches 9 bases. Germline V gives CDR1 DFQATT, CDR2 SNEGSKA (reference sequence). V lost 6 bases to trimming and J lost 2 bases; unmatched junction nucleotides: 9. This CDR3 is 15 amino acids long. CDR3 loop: CSASLSGRYTDTQYF. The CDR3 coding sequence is TGCAGTGCAAGTCTCAGCGGGAGGTACACAGATACGCAGTATTTT.

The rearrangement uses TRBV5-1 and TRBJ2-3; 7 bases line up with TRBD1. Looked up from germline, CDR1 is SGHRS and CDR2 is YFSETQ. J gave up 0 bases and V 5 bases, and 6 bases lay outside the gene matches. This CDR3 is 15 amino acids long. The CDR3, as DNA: TGCGCCAGCAGGGAAGGACAGGCCAGCACAGATACGCAGTATTTT. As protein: CASREGQASTDTQYF.

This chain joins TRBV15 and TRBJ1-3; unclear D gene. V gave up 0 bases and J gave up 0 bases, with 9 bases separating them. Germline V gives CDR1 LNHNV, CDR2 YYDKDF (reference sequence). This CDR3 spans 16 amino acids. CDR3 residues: CATSRDLGDSGNTIYF. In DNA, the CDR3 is TGTGCCACCAGCAGAGATTTAGGAGACTCTGGAAACACCATATATTTT.

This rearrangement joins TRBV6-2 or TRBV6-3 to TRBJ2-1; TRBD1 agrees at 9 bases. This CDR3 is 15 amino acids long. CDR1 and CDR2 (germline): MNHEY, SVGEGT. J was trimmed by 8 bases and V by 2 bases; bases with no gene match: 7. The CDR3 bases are TGTGCCAGCAGTTACCCGGGACAGGGAAACGATGAGCAGTTCTTC. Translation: CASSYPGQGNDEQFF.

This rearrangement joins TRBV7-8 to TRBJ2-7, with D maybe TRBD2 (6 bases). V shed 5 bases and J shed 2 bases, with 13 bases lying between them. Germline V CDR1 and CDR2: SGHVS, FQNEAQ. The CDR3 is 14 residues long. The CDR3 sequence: CASSTTSRPYEQYF. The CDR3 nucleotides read TGTGCCAGCAGCACCACTAGCAGACCCTACGAGCAGTACTTC.

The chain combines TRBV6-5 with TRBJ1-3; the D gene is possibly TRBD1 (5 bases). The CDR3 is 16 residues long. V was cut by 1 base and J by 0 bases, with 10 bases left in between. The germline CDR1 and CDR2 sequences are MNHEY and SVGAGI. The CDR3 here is CASSYLGGASGNTIYF. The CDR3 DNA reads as TGTGCCAGCAGTTACTTAGGAGGGGCCTCTGGAAACACCATATATTTT.